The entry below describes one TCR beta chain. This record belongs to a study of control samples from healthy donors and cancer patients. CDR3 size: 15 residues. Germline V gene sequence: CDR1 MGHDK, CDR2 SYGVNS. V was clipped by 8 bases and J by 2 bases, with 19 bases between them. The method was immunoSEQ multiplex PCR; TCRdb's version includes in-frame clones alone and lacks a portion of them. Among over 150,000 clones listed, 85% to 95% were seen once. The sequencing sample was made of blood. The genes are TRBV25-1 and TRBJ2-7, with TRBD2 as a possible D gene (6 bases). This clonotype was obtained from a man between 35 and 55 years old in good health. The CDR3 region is CASVGWRDLTYEQYF. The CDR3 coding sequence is TGTGCCAGCGTGGGGTGGAGGGACTTAACCTACGAGCAGTACTTC.